This record covers a single TCR beta chain. This CDR3 is built from 13 residues. Looked up from germline, CDR1 is LNHDA and CDR2 is SQIVND (reference sequence). Deletions cut 7 bases from V and 4 bases from J, with 11 bases between. Seattle enrolled patients during active infection and tracked them longitudinally. The data stem from a study of blood T cell repertoires in COVID-19. Background on the study: Italy, Spain and the United States were the sources of the convalescent and acute COVID-19 samples. Nucleic acid was either cDNA or gDNA, and it came from T cells, B-cell-depleted T cells, or PBMCs.

In the original processing: Researchers report that nucleated cell counts were estimated from reference gene primer amplification. Method: immunoSEQ multiplex PCR; TCRdb's copy keeps in-frame clones and lacks some. V, J and clone size derive from that table, while D and trimming were established from the DNA sequence. Seen here are some 100,000 clones, approximately 86% observed once, and the top ten hold approximately 2%. The receptor was derived from a man aged 45 to 65 with COVID-19, enrolled during active disease. The sample taken for sequencing was peripheral blood. This chain links TRBV19 with TRBJ1-5, with D tentatively TRBD1 (5 bases). As DNA, the CDR3 is TGTGCCAGTAAGATCGGGGGAAATCAGCCCCAGCATTTT. Encoded protein: CASKIGGNQPQHF.